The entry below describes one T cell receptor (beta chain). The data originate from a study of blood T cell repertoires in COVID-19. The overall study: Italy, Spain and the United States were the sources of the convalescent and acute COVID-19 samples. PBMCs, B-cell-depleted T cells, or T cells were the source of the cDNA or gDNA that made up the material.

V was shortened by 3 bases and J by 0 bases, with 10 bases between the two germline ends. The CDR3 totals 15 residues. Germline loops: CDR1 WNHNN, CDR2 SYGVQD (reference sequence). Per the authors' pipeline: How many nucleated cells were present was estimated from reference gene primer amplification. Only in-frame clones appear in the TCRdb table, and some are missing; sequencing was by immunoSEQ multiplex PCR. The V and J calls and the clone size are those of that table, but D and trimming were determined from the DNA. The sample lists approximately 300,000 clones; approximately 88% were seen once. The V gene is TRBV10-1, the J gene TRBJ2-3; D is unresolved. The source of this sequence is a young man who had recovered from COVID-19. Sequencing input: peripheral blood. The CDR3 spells CASSDVGSSTDTQYF. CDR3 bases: TGCGCCAGCAGTGACGTCGGGTCTAGCACAGATACGCAGTATTTT.